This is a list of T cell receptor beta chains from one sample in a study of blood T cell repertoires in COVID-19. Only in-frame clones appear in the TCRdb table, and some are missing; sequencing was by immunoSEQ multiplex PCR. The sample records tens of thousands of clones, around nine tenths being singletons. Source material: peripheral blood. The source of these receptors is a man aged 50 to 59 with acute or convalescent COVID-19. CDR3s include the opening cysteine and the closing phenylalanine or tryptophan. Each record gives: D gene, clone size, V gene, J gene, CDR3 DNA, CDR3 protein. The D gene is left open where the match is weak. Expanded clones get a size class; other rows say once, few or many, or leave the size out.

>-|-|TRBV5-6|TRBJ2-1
TGTGCCAGCAGCTTGTCAGCGACCAGTTCCTACAATGAGCAGTTCTTC
CASSLSATSSYNEQFF
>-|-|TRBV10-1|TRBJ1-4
TGCGCCAGCGCAAGATTACAGAGTGCAACTAATGAAAAACTGTTTTTT
CASARLQSATNEKLFF
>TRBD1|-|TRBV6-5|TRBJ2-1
TGTGCCAGCAGTTTGGACAGGTCCTCCTACAATGAGCAGTTCTTC
CASSLDRSSYNEQFF
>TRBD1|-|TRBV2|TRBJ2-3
TGTGCCAGCAGCGGAACAGGGGGCCCCACAGATACGCAGTATTTT
CASSGTGGPTDTQYF
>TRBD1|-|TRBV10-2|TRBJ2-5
TGCGCCAGCAGTGAAGGGACAGGGGGCAAAGAGACCCAGTACTTC
CASSEGTGGKETQYF
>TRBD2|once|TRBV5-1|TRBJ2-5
TGCGCCAGCCGACACGGGGGGGCGGAATTGAGGGAGACCCAGTACTTC
CASRHGGAELRETQYF
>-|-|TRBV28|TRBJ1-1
TGTGCCAGCAGTTTTGGCCGGGCGGGCGAAGCTTTCTTT
CASSFGRAGEAFF
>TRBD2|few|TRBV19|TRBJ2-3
TGTGCCAGTAGTATAATGGGGACTAGAGATACGCAGTATTTT
CASSIMGTRDTQYF
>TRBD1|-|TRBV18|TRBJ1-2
TGTGCCAGCTCACGAGATAGTACCGGGACAGGGTTCGGCTACACCTTC
CASSRDSTGTGFGYTF
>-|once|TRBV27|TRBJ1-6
TGTGCCACCGCTCAGGTGCTTGGTTCACCCCTCCACTTT
CATAQVLGSPLHF
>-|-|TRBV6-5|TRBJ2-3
TGTGCCAGTGCTAACGCGGGGGCGCCGAAAAATACGCAGTATTTT
CASANAGAPKNTQYF
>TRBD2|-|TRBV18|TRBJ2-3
TGTGCCAGCTCACCCGGGGGGAAGTGGACAGATACGCAGTATTTT
CASSPGGKWTDTQYF
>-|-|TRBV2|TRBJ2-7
TGTGCCAGCAGTGAAGGGCGGAGCTCCTACGAGCAGTACTTC
CASSEGRSSYEQYF
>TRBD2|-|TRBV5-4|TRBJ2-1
TGTGCCAGCAGCTTGGTTTCGGGAGGGATCAATGAGCAGTTCTTC
CASSLVSGGINEQFF
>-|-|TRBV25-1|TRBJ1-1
TGTGCCAGCGGTCCCCGGGGGTACACTGAAGCTTTCTTT
CASGPRGYTEAFF
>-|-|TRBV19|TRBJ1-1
TGTGCCAGTAGTATCCAGATGAACACTGAAGCTTTCTTT
CASSIQMNTEAFF
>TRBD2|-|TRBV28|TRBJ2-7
TGTGCCAGCAGTTTATTAGGACCGGGAGGGTCGTCAGAGCAGTACTTC
CASSLLGPGGSSEQYF
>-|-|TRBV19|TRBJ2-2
TGTGCCAGCTTTACAGGCCGTTTCACCGGGGAGCTGTTTTTT
CASFTGRFTGELFF
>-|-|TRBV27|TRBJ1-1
TGTGCCAGCAGTCTCCCGGGCACTGAAGCTTTCTTT
CASSLPGTEAFF
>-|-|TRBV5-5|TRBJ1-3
TGTGCCAGCAGCTTGGATCCGGGGGGAGGCTCTGGAAACACCATATATTTT
CASSLDPGGGSGNTIYF
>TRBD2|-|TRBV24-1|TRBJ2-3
TGTGCCACCAGTGACACTAGAGCGGGGCCTACAGATACGCAGTATTTT
CATSDTRAGPTDTQYF
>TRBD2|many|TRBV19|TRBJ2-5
TGTGCCAGTAGTCCCCGGACTAGCGGAGAGACCCAGTACTTC
CASSPRTSGETQYF
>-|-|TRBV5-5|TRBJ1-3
TGTGCCAGCAGCCCCGCGACAGGAAACACCATATATTTT
CASSPATGNTIYF
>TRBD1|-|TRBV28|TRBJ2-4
TGTGCCAGCAGTCGGGACAGGGAAGCCAAAAACATTCAGTACTTC
CASSRDREAKNIQYF
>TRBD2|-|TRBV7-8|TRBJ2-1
TGTGCCAGCAGCTTAATAGCGGGGGGACTTCCCGATGAGCAGTTCTTC
CASSLIAGGLPDEQFF
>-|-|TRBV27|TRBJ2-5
TGTGCCAGCAGTTTATTAAGCCCAGGGATCGGAGAGACCCAGTACTTC
CASSLLSPGIGETQYF
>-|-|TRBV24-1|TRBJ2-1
TGTGCCACCAGTGGTTTTTCAGGGTCCATTAAGTACAATGAGCAGTTCTTC
CATSGFSGSIKYNEQFF
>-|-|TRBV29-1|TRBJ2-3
TGCAGCGGTGAAGATCTTTTTCAGGATACGCAGTATTTT
CSGEDLFQDTQYF
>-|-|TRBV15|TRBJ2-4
TGTGCCACCGGGGGGACGGTAGCCAAAAACATTCAGTACTTC
CATGGTVAKNIQYF
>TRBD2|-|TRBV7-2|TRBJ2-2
TGTGCCAGCAGCTCAGAAACTAGCGGGAGTAGCGGGGAGCTGTTTTTT
CASSSETSGSSGELFF
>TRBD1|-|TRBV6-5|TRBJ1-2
TGTGCCAGCAGTTACGGGGACAGGCCCTACACCTTC
CASSYGDRPYTF
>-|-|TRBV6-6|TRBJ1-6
TGTGCCAGCACCACGGGGTCCTGGGCACCCCTCCACTTT
CASTTGSWAPLHF
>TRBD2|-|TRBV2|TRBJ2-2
TGTGCCAGCAGTGGACTTAGCGGGAGGTTCGCCGGGGAGCTGTTTTTT
CASSGLSGRFAGELFF
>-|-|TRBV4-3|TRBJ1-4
TGCGCCAGCAGCCAAGATCCGGTACGGGAAGGTAATGAAAAACTGTTTTTT
CASSQDPVREGNEKLFF